This TCR beta chain was identified during a study of shared clonotypes between healthy human individuals. The method was immunoSEQ multiplex PCR; TCRdb's version includes in-frame clones alone and lacks a portion of them. The sample has around 370,000 clones; around 96% are singletons. Notes on this clone: The antigen remains unidentified.

Findings and limits, study-wide: Clonotype sharing among donors, it was expected, would be affected by sequencing depth. Donor scarcity curtailed the genetic and exposure-history diversity represented herein.

Germline trimming cut 4 bases from V and 5 bases from J; bases unmatched to any gene: 6. Germline CDR1 and CDR2: SGHKS and YYEKEE (reference sequence). This CDR3 region has 15 residues. Every contributor of samples was a Caucasian grown-up residing in Nashville, Tennessee. The chain recombines TRBV5-5 with TRBJ2-2; 9 bases align to TRBD2. Sequencing used memory CD8+ T cells sorted from blood. As to subset: CD45RO+ cells pooled with CCR7-negative TemRA cells. The clonotype originates from a man aged 25 to 45 in good health. The CDR3 region is CASSAGTSWTGELFF. The CDR3 DNA reads TGTGCCAGCAGCGCCGGGACTAGCTGGACCGGGGAGCTGTTTTTT.